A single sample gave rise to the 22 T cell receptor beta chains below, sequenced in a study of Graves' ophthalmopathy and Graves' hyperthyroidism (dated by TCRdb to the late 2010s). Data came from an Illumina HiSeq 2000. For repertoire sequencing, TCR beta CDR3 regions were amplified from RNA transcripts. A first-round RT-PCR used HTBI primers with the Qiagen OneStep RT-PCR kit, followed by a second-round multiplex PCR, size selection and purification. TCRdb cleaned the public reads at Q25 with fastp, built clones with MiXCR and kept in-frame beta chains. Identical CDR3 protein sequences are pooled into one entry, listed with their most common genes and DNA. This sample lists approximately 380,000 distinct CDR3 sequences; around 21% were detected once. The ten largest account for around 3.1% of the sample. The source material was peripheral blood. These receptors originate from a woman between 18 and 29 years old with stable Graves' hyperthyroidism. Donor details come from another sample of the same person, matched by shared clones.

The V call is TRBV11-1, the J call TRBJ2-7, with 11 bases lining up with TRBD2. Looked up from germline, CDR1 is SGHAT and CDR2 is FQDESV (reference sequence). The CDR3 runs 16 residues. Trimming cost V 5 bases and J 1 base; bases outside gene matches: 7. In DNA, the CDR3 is TGTGCCAGCAGCATAACTAGCGGGAGTGTGTCCTACGAGCAGTACTTC. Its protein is CASSITSGSVSYEQYF.

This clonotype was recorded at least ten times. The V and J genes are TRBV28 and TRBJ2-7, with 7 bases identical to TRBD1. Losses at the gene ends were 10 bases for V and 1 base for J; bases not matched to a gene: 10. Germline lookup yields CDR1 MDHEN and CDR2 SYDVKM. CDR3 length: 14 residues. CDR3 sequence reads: CAIEPGQYSYEQYF. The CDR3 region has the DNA TGTGCCATCGAGCCGGGACAGTATTCCTACGAGCAGTACTTC.

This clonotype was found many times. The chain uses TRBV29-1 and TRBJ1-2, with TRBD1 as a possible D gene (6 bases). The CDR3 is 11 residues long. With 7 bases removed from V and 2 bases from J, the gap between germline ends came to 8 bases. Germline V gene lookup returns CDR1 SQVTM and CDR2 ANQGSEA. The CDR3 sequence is CSGTGNYGYTF. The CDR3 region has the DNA TGCAGCGGTACAGGGAACTATGGCTACACCTTC.

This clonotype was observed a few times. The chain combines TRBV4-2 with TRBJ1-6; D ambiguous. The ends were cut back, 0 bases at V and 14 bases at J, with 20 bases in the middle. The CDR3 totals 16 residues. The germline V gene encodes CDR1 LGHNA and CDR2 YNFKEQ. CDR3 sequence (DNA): TGTGCCAGCAGCCAAGATCTTGGCCGCCTAGGGTCGGCCCTCCACTTT. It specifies CASSQDLGRLGSALHF.

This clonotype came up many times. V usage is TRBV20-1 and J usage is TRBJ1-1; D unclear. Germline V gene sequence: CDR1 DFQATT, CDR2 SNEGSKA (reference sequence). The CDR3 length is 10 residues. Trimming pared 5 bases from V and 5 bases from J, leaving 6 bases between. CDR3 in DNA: TGCAGTGCTCCTAGGACTGAAGCTTTCTTT. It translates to CSAPRTEAFF.

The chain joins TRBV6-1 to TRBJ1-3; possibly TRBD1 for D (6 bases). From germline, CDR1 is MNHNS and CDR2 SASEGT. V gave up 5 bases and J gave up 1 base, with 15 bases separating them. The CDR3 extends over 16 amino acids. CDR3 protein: CASSTGTGISGNTIYF. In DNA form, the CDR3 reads TGTGCCAGCAGTACCGGAACAGGGATTTCTGGAAACACCATATATTTT.

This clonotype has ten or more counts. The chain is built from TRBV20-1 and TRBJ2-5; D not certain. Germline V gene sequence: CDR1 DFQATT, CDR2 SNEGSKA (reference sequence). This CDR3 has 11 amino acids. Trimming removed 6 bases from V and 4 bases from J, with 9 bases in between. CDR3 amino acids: CSASWGETQYF. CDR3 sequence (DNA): TGCAGTGCCTCGTGGGGAGAGACCCAGTACTTC.

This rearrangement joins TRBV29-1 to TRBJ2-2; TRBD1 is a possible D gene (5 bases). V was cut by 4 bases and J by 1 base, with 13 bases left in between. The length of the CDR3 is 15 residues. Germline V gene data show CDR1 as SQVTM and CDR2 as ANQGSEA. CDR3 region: CSVAESGLNTGELFF. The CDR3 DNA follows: TGCAGCGTTGCCGAATCAGGGTTGAACACCGGGGAGCTGTTTTTT.

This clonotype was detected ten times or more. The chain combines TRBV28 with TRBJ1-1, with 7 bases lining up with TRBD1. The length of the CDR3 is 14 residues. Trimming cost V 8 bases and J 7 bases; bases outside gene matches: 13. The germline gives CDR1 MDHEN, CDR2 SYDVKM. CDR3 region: CASVVGQYRSEAFF. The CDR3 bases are TGTGCCAGCGTGGTGGGACAGTACAGGAGTGAAGCTTTCTTT.

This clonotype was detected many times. The CDR3 nucleotides are TGTGCCAGCAGCTTAGGTTTTAACTATGGCTACACCTTC. Residues: CASSLGFNYGYTF. This chain links TRBV7-3 with TRBJ1-2; D gene uncertain. Germline assignment: CDR1 SGHTA and CDR2 FQGTGA. Trimming removed 2 bases at V and 1 base at J, with 5 bases between. This CDR3 spans 13 amino acids.

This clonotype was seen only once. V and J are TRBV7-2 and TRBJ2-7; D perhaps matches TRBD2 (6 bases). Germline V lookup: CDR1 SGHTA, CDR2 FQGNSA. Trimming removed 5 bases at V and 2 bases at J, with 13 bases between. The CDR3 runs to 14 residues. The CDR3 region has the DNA TGTGCCAGCAGCGAGGGACTGTCCGCCTACGAGCAGTACTTC. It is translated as CASSEGLSAYEQYF.

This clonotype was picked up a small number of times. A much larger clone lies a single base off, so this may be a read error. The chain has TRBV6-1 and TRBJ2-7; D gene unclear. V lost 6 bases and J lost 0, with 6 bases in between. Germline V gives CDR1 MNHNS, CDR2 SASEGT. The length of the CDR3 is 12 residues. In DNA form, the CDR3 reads TGTGCCAGCAGGGCGGTCTCCTACGAGCAGTACTTC. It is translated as CASRAVSYEQYF.

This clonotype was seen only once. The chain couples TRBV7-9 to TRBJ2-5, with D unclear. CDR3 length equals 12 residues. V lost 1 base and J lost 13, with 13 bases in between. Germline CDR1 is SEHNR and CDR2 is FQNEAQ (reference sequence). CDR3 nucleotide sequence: TGTGCCAGCAGCTTAGAGGTGACAAGGTTGTACTTC. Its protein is CASSLEVTRLYF.

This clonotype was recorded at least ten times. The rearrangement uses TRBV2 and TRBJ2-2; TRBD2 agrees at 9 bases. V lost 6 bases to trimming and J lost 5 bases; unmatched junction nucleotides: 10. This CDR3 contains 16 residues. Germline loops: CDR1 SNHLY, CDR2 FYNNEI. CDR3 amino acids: CASSDFSGRETGELFF. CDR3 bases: TGTGCCAGCAGCGACTTTAGCGGGAGAGAAACCGGGGAGCTGTTTTTT.

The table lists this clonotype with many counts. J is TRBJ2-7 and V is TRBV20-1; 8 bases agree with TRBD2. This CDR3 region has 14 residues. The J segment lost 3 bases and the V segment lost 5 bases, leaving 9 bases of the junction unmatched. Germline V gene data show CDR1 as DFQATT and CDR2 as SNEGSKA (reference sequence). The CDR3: CSADLAGQIYEQYF. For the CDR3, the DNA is TGCAGTGCTGACTTAGCGGGGCAAATCTACGAGCAGTACTTC.

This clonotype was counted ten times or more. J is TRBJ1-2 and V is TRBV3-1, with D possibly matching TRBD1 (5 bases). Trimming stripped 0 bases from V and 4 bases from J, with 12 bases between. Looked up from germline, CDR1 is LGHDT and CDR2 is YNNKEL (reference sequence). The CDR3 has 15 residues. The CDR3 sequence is CASSQEVGLGYGYTF. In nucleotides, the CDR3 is TGTGCCAGCAGCCAAGAGGTGGGGCTTGGCTATGGCTACACCTTC.

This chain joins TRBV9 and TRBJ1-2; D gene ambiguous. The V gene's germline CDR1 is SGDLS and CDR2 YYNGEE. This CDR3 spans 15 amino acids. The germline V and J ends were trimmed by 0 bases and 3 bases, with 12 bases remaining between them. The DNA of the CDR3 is TGTGCCAGCAGCGTAGACCTCATCACCGACTATGGCTACACCTTC. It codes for CASSVDLITDYGYTF.

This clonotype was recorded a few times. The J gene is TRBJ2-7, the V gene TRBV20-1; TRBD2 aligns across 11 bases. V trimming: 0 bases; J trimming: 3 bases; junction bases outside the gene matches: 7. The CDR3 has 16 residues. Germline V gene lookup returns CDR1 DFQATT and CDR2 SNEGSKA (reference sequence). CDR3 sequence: CSARDPALAGGYEQYF. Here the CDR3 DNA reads TGCAGTGCTAGAGACCCGGCCCTAGCGGGGGGCTACGAGCAGTACTTC.

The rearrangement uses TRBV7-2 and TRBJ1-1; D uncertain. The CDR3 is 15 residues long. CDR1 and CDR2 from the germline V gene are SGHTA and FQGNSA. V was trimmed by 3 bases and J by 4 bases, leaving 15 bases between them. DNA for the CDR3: TGTGCCAGCAGCTTCACGCTTCTTGGCGGCACTGAAGCTTTCTTT. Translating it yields CASSFTLLGGTEAFF.

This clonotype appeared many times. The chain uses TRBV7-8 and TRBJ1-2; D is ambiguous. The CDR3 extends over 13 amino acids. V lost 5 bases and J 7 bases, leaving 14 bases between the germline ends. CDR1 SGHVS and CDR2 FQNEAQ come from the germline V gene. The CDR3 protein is CASSPRIFGGYTF. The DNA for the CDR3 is TGTGCCAGCAGCCCGAGGATTTTTGGTGGCTACACCTTC.

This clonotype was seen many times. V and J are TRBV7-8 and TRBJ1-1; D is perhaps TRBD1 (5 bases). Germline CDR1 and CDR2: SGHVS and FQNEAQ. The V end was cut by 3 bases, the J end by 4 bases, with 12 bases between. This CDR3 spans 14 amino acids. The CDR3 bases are TGTGCCAGCAGCTTCAGCAGGGCGGGCACTGAAGCTTTCTTT. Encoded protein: CASSFSRAGTEAFF.

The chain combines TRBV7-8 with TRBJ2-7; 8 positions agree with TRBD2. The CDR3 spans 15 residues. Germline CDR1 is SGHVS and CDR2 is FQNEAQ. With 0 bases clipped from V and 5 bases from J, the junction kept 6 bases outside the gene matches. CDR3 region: CASSLALGGRNEQYF. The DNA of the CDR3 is TGTGCCAGCAGCTTAGCACTAGGCGGGAGGAACGAGCAGTACTTC.